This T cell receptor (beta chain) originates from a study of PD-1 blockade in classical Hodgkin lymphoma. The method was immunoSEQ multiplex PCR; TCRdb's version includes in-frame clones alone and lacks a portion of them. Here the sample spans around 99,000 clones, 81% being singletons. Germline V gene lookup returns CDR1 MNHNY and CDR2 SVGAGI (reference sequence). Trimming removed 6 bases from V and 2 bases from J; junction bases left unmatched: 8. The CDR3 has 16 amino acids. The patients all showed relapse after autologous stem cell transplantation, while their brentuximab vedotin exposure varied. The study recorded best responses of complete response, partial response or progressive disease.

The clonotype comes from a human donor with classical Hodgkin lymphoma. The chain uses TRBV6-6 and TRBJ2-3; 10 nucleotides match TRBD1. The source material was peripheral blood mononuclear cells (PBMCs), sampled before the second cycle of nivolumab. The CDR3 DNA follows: TGTGCCAGCAGCCCCGCTGGGACAGGGGACACAGATACGCAGTATTTT. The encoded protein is CASSPAGTGDTDTQYF.